These 29 T cell receptor beta chains share one sample of origin, sequenced in a study of blood T cells in healthy people across ages. Sample-barcoded 5' priming and a J-beta primer mix drove a second PCR of 7 to 11 cycles. TCRdb reprocessed the 5' RACE reads via MiXCR and lists one record per CDR3 protein. Counted here are around 1,500,000 distinct CDR3 sequences, 28% occurring once; the ten biggest clones make up 7.7%. The sample comprised blood. The receptors stem from a woman under 40 in good health.

A few counts support this clonotype. This chain connects TRBV15 to TRBJ2-1, with 7 nucleotides matching TRBD1. With V trimmed by 2 bases and J by 5 bases, 12 bases remained unmatched. Germline lookup yields CDR1 LNHNV and CDR2 YYDKDF (reference sequence). The CDR3 is made up of 17 amino acids. The CDR3 DNA reads TGTGCCACCAGCAGAACCCAACAGGGGAGAGTGAACAATGAGCAGTTCTTC. Residues: CATSRTQQGRVNNEQFF.

The chain has TRBV28 and TRBJ1-3; 8 bases map to TRBD1. The CDR3 is 14 amino acids. Trimming cost V 6 bases and J 4 bases; bases outside gene matches: 5. Per germline, CDR1 MDHEN and CDR2 SYDVKM. This CDR3 reads CASRTTGAGNTIYF. The CDR3 DNA follows: TGTGCCAGCAGAACGACAGGGGCCGGAAACACCATATATTTT.

Note on this clonotype: A read error may explain this, as a much larger clone is one base away. V gene TRBV4-1 combines with J gene TRBJ2-5; D gene unclear. Trimming pared 1 base from V and 2 bases from J, leaving 11 bases between. Germline V CDR1 and CDR2: MGHRA, YSYEKL. CDR3 length equals 15 residues. In DNA, the CDR3 is TGCGCCAGCAGCCAAGGTCCCGAAGAACAAGAGACCCAGTACTTC. Amino acids: CASSQGPEEQETQYF.

This clonotype was detected ten times or more. The chain links TRBV4-1 to TRBJ2-7, with D perhaps matching TRBD1 (6 bases). V lost 4 bases and J 2 bases, leaving 15 bases between the germline ends. Germline V gives CDR1 MGHRA, CDR2 YSYEKL. The CDR3 totals 15 residues. This CDR3 reads CASSLEETGPYEQYF. For the CDR3, the DNA is TGCGCCAGCAGCCTCGAGGAGACAGGTCCCTACGAGCAGTACTTC.

The CDR3 reads CASSPDPGAAGNTIYF. The DNA of the CDR3 is TGTGCCAGCAGCCCTGACCCAGGAGCTGCTGGAAACACCATATATTTT. The chain recombines TRBV9 with TRBJ1-3; D is undetermined. This CDR3 has 16 residues. V was pared by 4 bases and J by 2 bases, with 16 bases between. Per germline, CDR1 SGDLS and CDR2 YYNGEE.

This clonotype was found a few times. This chain uses TRBV7-2 with TRBJ2-4; TRBD2 matches at 7 bases. Trimming at V came to 2 bases and at J to 13 bases, leaving 23 bases not matched to a gene. CDR1 is SGHTA, CDR2 FQGNSA, per germline. The CDR3 loop spans 18 amino acids. The CDR3: CASSLYTRGTISYNEQYF. CDR3 bases: TGTGCCAGCAGCTTATATACCCGCGGGACTATCTCCTATAATGAGCAGTACTTC. The whole variable domain, remainder taken from reference TRBV7-2 and TRBJ2-4, is GAGVSQSPSNKVTEKGKDVELRCDPISGHTALYWYRQSLGQGLEFLIYFQGNSAPDKSGLPSDRFSAERTGGSVSTLTIQRTQQEDSAVYLCASSLYTRGTISYNEQYFGAGTRLSVL.

The gene calls are TRBV18 and TRBJ2-1, with 7 bases that match TRBD2. Unmatched junction bases numbered 14, after V lost 6 bases and J lost 9 bases. CDR1 is KGHSH and CDR2 is LQKENI in the germline V gene. The CDR3 is made up of 15 amino acids. Here the CDR3 reads CASSPVTSRRVEQFF. CDR3 DNA sequence: TGTGCCAGCTCGCCGGTGACTAGCCGGAGGGTTGAGCAGTTCTTC. Based on the CDR3 plus reference TRBV18 and TRBJ2-1, the full variable domain is NAGVMQNPRHLVRRRGQEARLRCSPMKGHSHVYWYRQLPEEGLKFMVYLQKENIIDESGMPKERFSAEFPKEGPSILRIQQVVRGDSAAYFCASSPVTSRRVEQFFGPGTRLTVL.

This clonotype was counted only a few times. The rearrangement joins TRBV5-1 to TRBJ2-1; D call uncertain. This CDR3 has 15 amino acids. Germline values: CDR1 SGHRS, CDR2 YFSETQ. V was cut by 0 bases and J by 5 bases, with 12 bases left in between. CDR3 loop: CASSLGELINNEQFF. The CDR3 nucleotides read TGCGCCAGCAGCTTGGGGGAATTAATTAACAATGAGCAGTTCTTC.

This clonotype has more than one count but fewer than ten. J is TRBJ2-5 and V is TRBV20-1, with 13 bases fitting TRBD2. The CDR3 consists of 15 residues. Germline CDR1 reads DFQATT; CDR2 reads SNEGSKA (reference sequence). V was pared by 1 base and J by 4 bases, with 3 bases of the junction left unmatched. Here the CDR3 reads CSARGGTSGVETQYF. Here the CDR3 DNA reads TGCAGTGCTAGAGGCGGGACTAGCGGGGTAGAGACCCAGTACTTC.

This clonotype has just a few counts. The CDR3 DNA is TGCAGTCCGTCAAGCGGGGGGGCTTACAATGAGCAGTTCTTC. Protein product: CSPSSGGAYNEQFF. The chain has TRBV20-1 and TRBJ2-1, with 10 bases lining up with TRBD2. The CDR3 has 14 amino acids. Germline V gene sequence: CDR1 DFQATT, CDR2 SNEGSKA (reference sequence). The junction had 8 bases not matched to a gene; V was cut back by 8 bases and J by 4 bases.

This clonotype has at least ten counts. The rearrangement joins TRBV12-3 or TRBV12-4 to TRBJ2-7, with 8 positions matching TRBD2. The CDR3 loop spans 15 amino acids. Trimming took 5 bases from V and 7 from J; bases not matched to a gene: 13. CDR3 protein: CASSPLTGGSGEQYF. The CDR3 DNA sequence: TGTGCCAGCAGTCCACTCACGGGAGGGTCCGGAGAGCAGTACTTC.

CDR3 sequence: CSAGGVGQGSDTQYF. The CDR3 DNA is TGCAGTGCTGGGGGAGTTGGGCAGGGGTCAGATACGCAGTATTTT. This chain joins TRBV20-1 and TRBJ2-3; D perhaps matches TRBD1 (6 bases). This CDR3 is 15 amino acids long. V was pared by 5 bases and J by 4 bases, with 19 bases between. CDR1 is DFQATT and CDR2 is SNEGSKA in the germline V gene (reference sequence).

V is TRBV6-5 and J is TRBJ1-1; weak D call: TRBD1 (5 bases). V lost 5 bases and J 2 bases, leaving 15 bases between the germline ends. Germline-derived CDR1 and CDR2 are MNHEY and SVGAGI. This CDR3 is built from 15 residues. CDR3 sequence (DNA): TGTGCCAGCAGTCCAGGAGGGACGCAAAACACTGAAGCTTTCTTT. Translating gives CASSPGGTQNTEAFF.

This clonotype was seen repeatedly, ten times or more. The chain links TRBV11-2 to TRBJ1-2; no firm D call. Germline V gene data show CDR1 as SGHAT and CDR2 as FQNNGV. Deletions cut 6 bases from V and 2 bases from J, with 10 bases between. The CDR3 is 13 amino acids. CDR3: CASRQPGNYGYTF. CDR3 coding DNA: TGTGCCAGCAGACAACCGGGGAACTATGGCTACACCTTC.

The chain is built from TRBV28 and TRBJ2-1, with 7 bases that match TRBD1. With V trimmed by 6 bases and J by 15 bases, 26 bases remained unmatched. Germline V gene sequence: CDR1 MDHEN, CDR2 SYDVKM. The CDR3 sequence is 17 residues long. The CDR3 DNA is TGTGCCAGCAGCCCTTATCCTCTAGGGCAGGGGGTCTGGCGAGGGTTCTTC. It specifies CASSPYPLGQGVWRGFF.

This clonotype was recorded many times. V is TRBV28 and J is TRBJ2-7; unclear D gene. The V end lost 1 base, the J end lost 3 bases, and 7 bases lay between the germline ends. CDR3 length: 13 residues. CDR1 and CDR2 from the germline V gene are MDHEN and SYDVKM. Written as DNA, the CDR3 is TGTGCCAGCAGTTTATCTTTCTACTACGAGCAGTACTTC. Protein: CASSLSFYYEQYF.

This clonotype was recorded many times. V gene TRBV3-1 combines with J gene TRBJ2-7, with D perhaps assigned TRBD1 or TRBD2 (5 bases each). Germline CDR1 LGHDT, CDR2 YNNKEL (reference sequence). Trimming cost V 9 bases and J 2 bases, with 14 bases left between them. This CDR3 comprises 13 residues. For the CDR3, the DNA is TGTGCCAGTGGGGGACCCACGACCTACGAGCAGTACTTC. It is translated as CASGGPTTYEQYF.

This clonotype was seen a handful of times. One end of the junction does not line up with germline, which may come from a read error. The CDR3 region is CASSPRVGTGEETKYF. In nucleotides, the CDR3 is TGTGCCAGCAGTCCCAGGGTAGGGACAGGGGAAGAGACCAAGTACTTC. The chain combines TRBV28 with TRBJ2-5, with 10 bases identical to TRBD1. The CDR3 consists of 16 residues. Germline CDR1 and CDR2: MDHEN and SYDVKM.

This clonotype was detected only a few times. V gene TRBV9 combines with J gene TRBJ1-1; 7 nucleotides match TRBD1. This CDR3 region has 15 residues. The V gene's germline CDR1 is SGDLS and CDR2 YYNGEE. V was pared by 3 bases and J by 2 bases, with 7 bases of the junction left unmatched. CDR3 DNA: TGTGCCAGCAGCGCCTCAGGGGGTGGTAACACTGAAGCTTTCTTT. It translates to CASSASGGGNTEAFF.

This clonotype showed up just a few times. V usage is TRBV28 and J usage is TRBJ2-3, with a weak D call TRBD1 (6 bases). The V end lost 7 bases, the J end lost 5 bases, and 13 bases lay between the germline ends. There are 13 residues in the CDR3. From germline, CDR1 is MDHEN and CDR2 SYDVKM. CDR3 amino acids: CASNKQGGDTQYF. CDR3 nucleotides: TGTGCCAGCAATAAACAGGGTGGAGATACGCAGTATTTT.

This clonotype was observed a handful of times. The V and J genes are TRBV4-1 and TRBJ2-7; 7 bases fit TRBD1. Trimming at V came to 4 bases and at J to 7 bases, leaving 13 bases not matched to a gene. The length of the CDR3 is 15 residues. Germline values: CDR1 MGHRA, CDR2 YSYEKL. The CDR3 region is CASSPMGQTIGEQYF. The CDR3 DNA reads TGCGCCAGCAGCCCCATGGGACAGACAATCGGAGAGCAGTACTTC.

The V call is TRBV4-3, the J call TRBJ2-7; 9 nucleotides align to TRBD1. J lost 4 bases, V lost 3 bases, and 7 bases had no gene match. CDR1 and CDR2 (germline): LGHNA, YSLEER. CDR3 length: 15 amino acids. In DNA form, the CDR3 reads TGCGCCAGCAGCCAGTTTGCCGGGACAGGGTACGAGCAGTACTTC. Encoded protein: CASSQFAGTGYEQYF.

V is TRBV9 and J is TRBJ2-1, with 10 bases identical to TRBD2. This CDR3 comprises 13 residues. V shed 3 bases and J 7 bases; nucleotides not matched to a gene: 1. Germline assignment: CDR1 SGDLS and CDR2 YYNGEE. DNA for the CDR3: TGTGCCAGCAGCGATAGCGGGAGGAATGAGCAGTTCTTC. Translated, it gives CASSDSGRNEQFF.

In this sample, this clonotype turned up a few times. The chain joins TRBV6-2 or TRBV6-3 to TRBJ2-7; 8 nucleotides align to TRBD2. V was clipped by 6 bases and J by 2 bases; unmatched bases: 12. CDR1 and CDR2 (germline): MNHEY, SVGEGT. The CDR3 runs 16 residues. CDR3 nucleotide sequence: TGTGCCAGCAGCCAACCTCCCCCCGGGGGGGCCTACGAGCAGTACTTC. Amino acids: CASSQPPPGGAYEQYF.

This clonotype came up many times. The chain links TRBV9 to TRBJ2-3, with D uncertain. V lost 4 bases to trimming and J lost 5 bases, with 11 bases between them. Germline CDR1 is SGDLS and CDR2 is YYNGEE. This CDR3 spans 13 amino acids. The CDR3 nucleotides read TGTGCCAGCAGCCCACGAGTAAGAGATACGCAGTATTTT. This encodes CASSPRVRDTQYF.

This clonotype has just a few counts. An end of the junction differs from the germline gene, which may be a read error. V is TRBV20-1 and J is TRBJ2-1; D not resolved. Germline-derived CDR1 and CDR2 are DFQATT and SNEGSKA (reference sequence). The length of the CDR3 is 11 residues. The CDR3 region has the DNA TGCAGGGCTAGTGTAGCTGCCGAACAGTTCTTC. This encodes CRASVAAEQFF.

This clonotype has more than one count but fewer than ten. This sequence joins TRBV20-1 and TRBJ2-3, with D hard to call. CDR1 is DFQATT, CDR2 SNEGSKA, per germline (reference sequence). The CDR3 extends over 11 amino acids. Trimming took off 6 bases at V and 5 bases at J, with 9 bases between the two ends. As DNA, the CDR3 is TGCAGTGCCGTCCGACAAGATACGCAGTATTTT. It specifies CSAVRQDTQYF.

This clonotype has only a few counts. CDR3 amino acids: CATSRGAGGRTDTQYF. The CDR3 DNA follows: TGTGCCACCAGCAGAGGGGCAGGGGGCAGGACAGATACGCAGTATTTT. The chain has TRBV15 and TRBJ2-3, with 8 bases matching TRBD1. Trimming at V came to 1 base and at J to 3 bases, leaving 6 bases not matched to a gene. CDR1 and CDR2 (germline): LNHNV, YYDKDF (reference sequence). This CDR3 comprises 16 residues. The full variable domain, its missing parts supplied by reference TRBV15 and TRBJ2-3, is DAMVIQNPRYQVTQFGKPVTLSCSQTLNHNVMYWYQQKSSQAPKLLFHYYDKDFNNEADTPDNFQSRRPNTSFCFLDIRSPGLGDTAMYLCATSRGAGGRTDTQYFGPGTRLTVL.

This clonotype was counted only a few times. This chain connects TRBV5-6 to TRBJ1-2; D ambiguous. V gave up 2 bases and J gave up 7 bases, with 9 bases separating them. The CDR3 runs 12 residues. Germline CDR1 is SGHDT and CDR2 is YYEEEE. CDR3 sequence reads: CASSLLLGGYTF. The CDR3 DNA follows: TGTGCCAGCAGCTTATTGTTGGGTGGCTACACCTTC. Full variable domain (remainder filled in from reference TRBV5-6 and TRBJ1-2): DAGVTQSPTHLIKTRGQQVTLRCSPKSGHDTVSWYQQALGQGPQFIFQYYEEEERQRGNFPDRFSGHQFPNYSSELNVNALLLGDSALYLCASSLLLGGYTFGSGTRLTVV.